This T cell receptor beta chain was sequenced for a study of blood T cell dynamics during melanoma immunotherapy. Study-wide results and limits: The study could not tell melanoma-specific clones from general immune activation. Disease-control patients' PBMC repertoires became either more clonal or more diverse at W3.

About this clone: As yet, its antigen is unknown.

Measured with immunoSEQ multiplex PCR; TCRdb has only the in-frame clones, and not every one. Altogether some 25,000 clones are present, around nine tenths being singletons, with the ten largest covering roughly 4.5%. The trim removed 5 bases at V and 9 bases at J, leaving 8 bases unmatched. The CDR3 consists of 15 residues. Germline V gives CDR1 MNHEY, CDR2 SMNVEV (reference sequence). This sample's time point: pre-treatment baseline. Samples come from before therapy and from week 3 after the first blockade cycle. Prior systemic cancer therapy, immunosuppressant use and other active malignancies excluded patients.

The chain combines TRBV27 with TRBJ1-6; 9 bases are a match to TRBD1. This receptor was obtained from a human donor with melanoma. The source material was blood, sampled from a patient treated with checkpoint blockade. The CDR3 sequence: CASSPGTGTTSPLHF. CDR3 bases: TGTGCCAGCAGTCCCGGGACAGGGACCACTTCACCCCTCCACTTT.